The 8 T cell receptor beta chains below come from one sample, sequenced in a study of blood T cells in healthy people across ages. Primers used in a second PCR of about 7 to 12 cycles were a sample-barcoded 5' primer and a J-beta primer mix. TCRdb re-analysed the 5' RACE reads in MiXCR, keeping a single row per CDR3 protein. The table records about 720,000 distinct CDR3 sequences, 20% to 25% of them present only once. What was sequenced was blood. The source is a man aged 65-85 years in good health.

About this clonotype: A read error may account for a junction end that differs from germline. The chain recombines TRBV7-9 with TRBJ2-5; D gene unclear. Germline V gene data show CDR1 as SEHNR and CDR2 as FQNEAQ (reference sequence). There are 13 residues in the CDR3. The CDR3: CASSLALQEIQYF. The CDR3 DNA follows: TGTGCCAGCAGCTTAGCGCTACAAGAGATCCAGTACTTC.

This clonotype was counted between two and nine times. The chain has TRBV24-1 and TRBJ2-5; 11 positions agree with TRBD1. The CDR3 totals 16 residues. The V gene end was trimmed by 4 bases and the J gene end by 5 bases; junction bases not matched to a gene: 8. Germline V CDR1 and CDR2: KGHDR, SFDVKD. Written as DNA, the CDR3 is TGTGCCACCAGTGACAGGACAGGGGGCATGGGGGAGACCCAGTACTTC. It codes for CATSDRTGGMGETQYF.

The chain has TRBV5-1 and TRBJ2-1; 7 bases match TRBD1. The DNA end lines up better with TRBJ2-7; the J call may be wrong. CDR1 is SGHRS and CDR2 is YFSETQ in the germline V gene. This CDR3 spans 14 amino acids. CDR3 in DNA: TGCGCCAGCAGTCCCTGGGACAGTACTTACGAGCAGTACTTC. Translation: CASSPWDSTYEQYF.

This clonotype was detected a few times. This rearrangement joins TRBV5-1 to TRBJ2-2; no definite D call. Germline CDR1 SGHRS, CDR2 YFSETQ. The germline V and J ends were trimmed by 0 bases and 0 bases, with 9 bases remaining between them. This CDR3 is 16 amino acids long. CDR3 nucleotide sequence: TGCGCCAGCAGCTTGGGGGGTGGATCGAACACCGGGGAGCTGTTTTTT. Amino acid sequence: CASSLGGGSNTGELFF.

The chain recombines TRBV12-3 or TRBV12-4 with TRBJ1-1; TRBD1 might be the D (6 bases). Trimming stripped 3 bases from V and 6 bases from J, with 11 bases between. The CDR3 consists of 13 residues. The CDR3 reads CASSFGGLSEAFF. CDR3 nucleotides: TGTGCCAGCAGTTTTGGGGGCTTATCTGAAGCTTTCTTT.

This clonotype turned up a few times. The rearrangement uses TRBV10-2 and TRBJ2-7; 9 positions match TRBD2. Germline trimming cut 5 bases from V and 0 bases from J; bases unmatched to any gene: 5. This CDR3 is 15 amino acids long. Germline CDR1 WSHSY, CDR2 SAAADI. The CDR3 DNA follows: TGCGCCAGCAGTCAGCGGGAGGCTAGCTCCTACGAGCAGTACGTC. Protein sequence: CASSQREASSYEQYV.

This clonotype was detected a few times. The V and J genes are TRBV19 and TRBJ2-7; TRBD2 is a possible D gene (5 bases). The CDR3 is made up of 13 amino acids. The germline gives CDR1 LNHDA, CDR2 SQIVND (reference sequence). Trimming left V 3 bases short and J 3 bases short, with 9 bases between. The CDR3, as DNA: TGTGCCAGTAGTATTGCTGAGGGCTACGAGCAGTACGTC. Translation gives CASSIAEGYEQYV.

This clonotype was found a few times. V is TRBV24-1 and J is TRBJ2-5; TRBD2 matches at 10 bases. Matching the DNA end better, TRBJ2-1 makes the J call doubtful. The V gene's germline CDR1 is KGHDR and CDR2 SFDVKD. This CDR3 spans 16 amino acids. The CDR3 is CATSDLRTSGHNEQFF. CDR3 bases: TGTGCCACCAGTGATTTGAGGACTAGCGGACACAATGAGCAGTTCTTC.